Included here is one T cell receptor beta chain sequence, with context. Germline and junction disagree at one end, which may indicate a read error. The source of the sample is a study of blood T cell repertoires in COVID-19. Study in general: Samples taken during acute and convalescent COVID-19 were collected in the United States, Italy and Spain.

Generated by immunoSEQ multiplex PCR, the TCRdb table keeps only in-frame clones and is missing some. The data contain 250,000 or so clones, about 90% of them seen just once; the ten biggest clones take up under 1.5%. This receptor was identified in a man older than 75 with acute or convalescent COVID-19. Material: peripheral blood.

CDR3 DNA sequence: TGTGCCAGCACTGAAGGAGACAGGGGGCATTCACCCCTCCACTTT. Translation gives CASTEGDRGHSPLHF. The rearrangement uses TRBV6-1 and TRBJ1-6; 10 bases line up with TRBD1. Germline V gene lookup returns CDR1 MNHNS and CDR2 SASEGT. The CDR3 length is 15 residues.